A single sample is the source of the 8 T cell receptor beta chains below, sequenced in a study of CD8+CD57+ T cells in acquired aplastic anemia. Patients sequenced had flow cytometry evidence of CD8+CD57+ cell expansion. Genomic DNA, the template, was used for profiling of the TCR beta VDJ and CDR3. In TCRdb, the reads were re-called with MiXCR into one record per CDR3 protein. The top ten clones hold around 2.5% of a sample with 100,000 to 150,000 distinct CDR3 sequences, almost 40% of them seen once. Sequencing used sorted CD4+, CD8+, or CD8+CD57+ T cells (not recorded which) from PBMCs. The receptors were sampled from a human donor with aplastic anemia.

The chain is built from TRBV29-1 and TRBJ1-4, with TRBD1 matching over 7 bases. Germline loops: CDR1 SQVTM, CDR2 ANQGSEA. The CDR3 runs 14 residues. Unmatched junction bases numbered 9, after V lost 6 bases and J lost 5 bases. CDR3 sequence reads: CSVNRGRDNEKLFF. The CDR3 region has the DNA TGCAGCGTCAACAGGGGCCGAGACAATGAAAAACTGTTTTTT.

This clonotype was found many times. This chain joins TRBV6-2 or TRBV6-3 and TRBJ2-6; weak D call: TRBD2 (5 bases). Germline-derived CDR1 and CDR2 are MNHEY and SVGEGT. V was shortened by 2 bases and J by 2 bases, with 13 bases between the two germline ends. The CDR3 is made up of 17 amino acids. CDR3 sequence: CASSYLRGPPGANVLTF. The CDR3 coding sequence is TGTGCCAGCAGTTACCTCCGGGGTCCCCCTGGGGCCAACGTCCTGACTTTC.

This clonotype was detected many times. The chain employs TRBV20-1 and TRBJ1-6; TRBD1 is a possible D gene (5 bases). V was trimmed by 0 bases and J by 3 bases, leaving 15 bases between them. CDR1 and CDR2 (germline): DFQATT, SNEGSKA (reference sequence). The length of the CDR3 is 17 residues. The CDR3 region has the DNA TGCAGTGCTAGAGATCCGGCGACAAGGGGCTATAATTCACCCCTCCACTTT. This translates into CSARDPATRGYNSPLHF.

This clonotype was seen many times. V gene TRBV6-5 combines with J gene TRBJ2-7; no reliable D call. CDR1 is MNHEY and CDR2 is SVGAGI in the germline V gene. This CDR3 contains 11 residues. V lost 3 bases to trimming and J lost 4 bases, with 4 bases between them. The CDR3 sequence is CASSYRYEQYF. The CDR3 DNA reads TGTGCCAGCAGTTATCGTTACGAGCAGTACTTC.

The rearrangement joins TRBV24-1 to TRBJ2-2; D possibly corresponds to TRBD1 (6 bases). The CDR3 totals 15 residues. V was shortened by 11 bases and J by 5 bases, with 20 bases between the two germline ends. Germline V CDR1 and CDR2: KGHDR, SFDVKD. CDR3 in amino acids: CASSPRGGSTGELFF. CDR3 bases: TGTGCCAGCTCACCGCGAGGGGGTTCGACCGGGGAGCTGTTTTTT.

This clonotype was recorded many times. CDR3 loop: CASSTRDRANNEQFF. The CDR3, as DNA: TGTGCCAGCAGCACCCGGGACAGGGCGAACAATGAGCAGTTCTTC. The chain recombines TRBV7-9 with TRBJ2-1; 9 nucleotides align to TRBD1. CDR1 is SEHNR and CDR2 is FQNEAQ in the germline V gene (reference sequence). Trimming removed 5 bases from V and 5 bases from J; junction bases left unmatched: 7. CDR3 size: 15 residues. The variable domain in full, completed from reference TRBV7-9 and TRBJ2-1, reads DTGVSQNPRHKITKRGQNVTFRCDPISEHNRLYWYRQTLGQGPEFLTYFQNEAQLEKSRLLSDRFSAERPKGSFSTLEIQRTEQGDSAMYLCASSTRDRANNEQFFGPGTRLTVL.

This clonotype was counted at least ten times. This chain uses TRBV19 with TRBJ1-1; tentative D call: TRBD1 (6 bases). Trimming stripped 7 bases from V and 0 bases from J, with 12 bases between. Germline CDR1 reads LNHDA; CDR2 reads SQIVND (reference sequence). This CDR3 is built from 14 residues. The CDR3, as DNA: TGTGCCAGTATGAGAACAGGGTTGAACACTGAAGCTTTCTTT. Protein sequence: CASMRTGLNTEAFF.

The V call is TRBV24-1, the J call TRBJ1-2, with 8 bases aligning to TRBD1. The CDR3 totals 15 residues. Germline V gene sequence: CDR1 KGHDR, CDR2 SFDVKD. J gave up 2 bases and V 6 bases, and 7 bases lay outside the gene matches. The CDR3: CATSLGQDSNYGYTF. The CDR3 DNA reads as TGTGCCACCAGTCTGGGACAGGATTCCAACTATGGCTACACCTTC.